The rows below give T cell receptor beta chains drawn from one sample of a study of blood T cell repertoires in COVID-19. Using immunoSEQ multiplex PCR, the repertoire was profiled, and TCRdb retains in-frame clones only, with some absent. In the table there are more than 110,000 clones, about 80% of which are singletons. The sequenced sample consisted of PBMCs or T cells enriched from blood (not recorded which). These TCRs come from a woman aged 45-65 years who had recovered from COVID-19. The CDR3 runs from the conserved cysteine through the conserved F or W. D genes are given only for firm matches.

j_call d_call v_call cdr3_nt cdr3_aa
TRBJ1-1 . TRBV6-5 TGTGCCAGCAGCGAGTGGGACTTTGGAGCTTTCTTT CASSEWDFGAFF
TRBJ2-5 TRBD1 TRBV19 TGTGCCACCTCAGGACAGGGAGAGACCCAGTACTTC CATSGQGETQYF
TRBJ2-7 . TRBV18 TGTGCCAGCTCACAGGGGAACTACGAGCAGTACTTC CASSQGNYEQYF
TRBJ2-7 TRBD2 TRBV9 TGTGCCAGCAGCGTGGGACTAGCGGCCCCAGGGGGCGAGCAGTACTTC CASSVGLAAPGGEQYF
TRBJ2-7 TRBD2 TRBV3-1/TRBV3-2 TGTGCCAGCAGCCAAGATCTGCGGCGGGGGTTCCTCTACGAGCAGTACTTC CASSQDLRRGFLYEQYF
TRBJ1-1 TRBD1 TRBV24-1 TGTGCCACCAGTGATCACCCTAAGACAGGGGAGAAGACTGAAGCTTTCTTT CATSDHPKTGEKTEAFF
TRBJ2-3 . TRBV10-3 TGTGCCATCCGAGAGGGCGGAGGAGGGACAGATACGCAGTATTTT CAIREGGGGTDTQYF
TRBJ2-1 TRBD1 TRBV7-9 TGTGCCAGCAGCTTAGGCGACAGGGGGCGAAACAATGAGCAGTTCTTC CASSLGDRGRNNEQFF
TRBJ2-5 TRBD1 TRBV24-1 TGTGCCACCAGTGATTGGGCAACAGGGGGACAAGAGACCCAGTACTTC CATSDWATGGQETQYF
TRBJ1-1 . TRBV4-1 TGCGCCAGCAGCCAAGCCCGAACGAGCACTGAAGCTTTCTTT CASSQARTSTEAFF